The 26 T cell receptor beta chains presented below share a single source sample, sequenced in a study of T cell repertoires in cytomegalovirus infection (dated by TCRdb to the late 2010s). The sample was run on an Illumina HiSeq 1500. TCRdb reran the public reads through fastp at Q25 and MiXCR, keeping productive beta chains. Entries that share a CDR3 protein sequence are merged under the most common genes and DNA. Present in this sample are 310,000 or so distinct CDR3 sequences, about 9.1% of which were seen just once. Of the sample, less than 3% falls within the top ten clones. What was sequenced was PBMCs. Receptors originate from a human donor in good health (CMV status not recorded). Some clones in this sample may be carry-over from other donors' samples.

This clonotype has at least ten counts. The chain has TRBV28 and TRBJ1-6; D gene ambiguous. Germline V gene data show CDR1 as MDHEN and CDR2 as SYDVKM. V was pared by 7 bases and J by 0 bases, with 4 bases between. This CDR3 region has 13 residues. The CDR3: CASISSYNSPLHF. For the CDR3, the DNA is TGTGCCAGCATCAGCTCCTATAATTCACCCCTCCACTTT. The full variable domain, its missing parts supplied by reference TRBV28 and TRBJ1-6, is DVKVTQSSRYLVKRTGEKVFLECVQDMDHENMFWYRQDPGLGLRLIYFSYDVKMKEKGDIPEGYSVSREKKERFSLILESASTNQTSMYLCASISSYNSPLHFGNGTRLTVT.

This clonotype showed up many times. The V gene is TRBV20-1, the J gene TRBJ1-6; perhaps TRBD1 as D (6 bases). Germline values: CDR1 DFQATT, CDR2 SNEGSKA (reference sequence). This CDR3 spans 14 amino acids. Trimming left V 1 base short and J 10 bases short, with 14 bases between. This CDR3 reads CSARGTEGGSPLHF. The CDR3 DNA sequence: TGCAGTGCTAGAGGTACCGAAGGGGGATCACCCCTCCACTTT.

V and J are TRBV20-1 and TRBJ1-2, with no clear D. The V gene lost 0 bases and the J gene lost 10 bases, with 21 bases spanning the gap. Germline V gene data show CDR1 as DFQATT and CDR2 as SNEGSKA (reference sequence). The CDR3 sequence is 15 residues long. CDR3 sequence (DNA): TGCAGTGCTAGAGATCTCCCTCAATGGCAGTCGGACTACACCTTC. Protein sequence: CSARDLPQWQSDYTF.

In this sample, this clonotype turned up a few times. The chain employs TRBV20-1 and TRBJ2-1; no clear D gene. Germline values: CDR1 DFQATT, CDR2 SNEGSKA (reference sequence). V gave up 1 base and J gave up 0 bases, with 10 bases separating them. The length of the CDR3 is 15 residues. The CDR3 sequence is CSARGTLSSYNEQFF. The DNA for the CDR3 is TGCAGTGCTAGAGGTACCCTAAGCTCCTACAATGAGCAGTTCTTC.

This clonotype was counted between two and nine times. The rearrangement joins TRBV7-9 to TRBJ1-1; no clear D gene. Germline loops: CDR1 SEHNR, CDR2 FQNEAQ (reference sequence). Trimming took off 7 bases at V and 1 base at J, with 16 bases between the two ends. The CDR3 has 15 residues. CDR3 residues: CASNVRSTGNTEAFF. CDR3 DNA: TGTGCCAGCAACGTCCGATCTACCGGGAACACTGAAGCTTTCTTT.

There are many counts of this clonotype. The rearrangement links TRBV7-2 to TRBJ1-2; 7 bases agree with TRBD1. The V gene's germline CDR1 is SGHTA and CDR2 FQGNSA. CDR3 length: 14 amino acids. The V segment lost 2 bases and the J segment 8 bases; nucleotides outside the gene matches: 8. DNA for the CDR3: TGTGCCAGCAGCTTAATCGACAGGGCGAAAGGCTACACCTTC. It is translated as CASSLIDRAKGYTF.

V is TRBV19 and J is TRBJ2-1, with 8 bases identical to TRBD1. After removal of 5 bases from V and 8 bases from J, the junction contained 8 bases not matched to a gene. The germline V gene encodes CDR1 LNHDA and CDR2 SQIVND (reference sequence). CDR3 size: 14 residues. The CDR3 DNA follows: TGTGCCAGTAGTGTTTCAGGGGGCTTGGATGAGCAGTTCTTC. Translated: CASSVSGGLDEQFF.

This sequence joins TRBV3-1 and TRBJ1-2; D gene uncertain. The CDR3 loop spans 14 amino acids. Trimming pared 1 base from V and 8 bases from J, leaving 14 bases between. The germline gives CDR1 LGHDT, CDR2 YNNKEL (reference sequence). The CDR3 coding sequence is TGTGCCAGCAGCCAAGGGGAGTCGCTGGGGGGCTACACCTTC. Translation gives CASSQGESLGGYTF.

The V and J genes are TRBV20-1 and TRBJ2-2; perhaps TRBD1 as D (6 bases). This CDR3 comprises 15 residues. From germline, CDR1 is DFQATT and CDR2 SNEGSKA (reference sequence). With 2 bases removed from V and 0 bases from J, the gap between germline ends came to 10 bases. CDR3 DNA: TGCAGTGCTAGACCAGGGACATCGAACACCGGGGAGCTGTTTTTT. Its protein is CSARPGTSNTGELFF.

The chain carries TRBV20-1 and TRBJ2-1; D gene ambiguous. The germline V gene encodes CDR1 DFQATT and CDR2 SNEGSKA (reference sequence). The V gene lost 5 bases and the J gene lost 5 bases, with 7 bases spanning the gap. The CDR3 has 11 residues. The CDR3, as DNA: TGCAGTGCTCGGTCGGACAATGAGCAGTTCTTC. Its translation is CSARSDNEQFF.

This clonotype was found many times. The chain links TRBV4-2 to TRBJ1-1, with a possible D match to TRBD1 (5 bases). The CDR3 contains 15 residues. Trimming shortened V by 0 bases and J by 6 bases, and 14 bases separated the two germline ends. The germline CDR1 and CDR2 sequences are LGHNA and YNFKEQ. The chain's CDR3 is CASSQDLSRDPEAFF. For the CDR3, the DNA is TGTGCCAGCAGCCAAGATCTTAGTCGGGACCCTGAAGCTTTCTTT.

In this sample, this clonotype turned up many times. This chain joins TRBV7-2 and TRBJ2-1; no clear D gene. V was pared by 1 base and J by 6 bases, with 13 bases between. The CDR3 runs to 15 residues. Germline V gives CDR1 SGHTA, CDR2 FQGNSA. CDR3 in amino acids: CASSLGALWGNEQFF. The CDR3 nucleotides read TGTGCCAGCAGCTTAGGCGCCCTATGGGGCAATGAGCAGTTCTTC.

This clonotype was counted ten times or more. The chain couples TRBV7-2 to TRBJ2-5, with D unresolved. V was cut by 2 bases and J by 7 bases, with 5 bases left in between. Per the germline V gene, CDR1 is SGHTA and CDR2 is FQGNSA. CDR3 length: 11 residues. The CDR3 DNA reads as TGTGCCAGCAGCTTACCCGGGACCCAGTACTTC. Residues: CASSLPGTQYF.

This clonotype was detected a few times. The chain recombines TRBV6-2 or TRBV6-3 with TRBJ2-5, with D perhaps being TRBD1 or TRBD2 (5 bases each). Deletions cut 5 bases from V and 5 bases from J, with 12 bases between. This CDR3 region has 13 residues. In germline, CDR1 is MNHEY, CDR2 SVGEGT. In DNA, the CDR3 is TGTGCCAGCAGTCCGGGACCGTATGAGACCCAGTACTTC. This encodes CASSPGPYETQYF.

This clonotype was counted between two and nine times. V and J are TRBV7-8 and TRBJ2-1; no firm D call. CDR1 and CDR2 from the germline V gene are SGHVS and FQNEAQ. CDR3 length equals 13 residues. The V and J ends lost 0 bases and 15 bases respectively, with 15 bases between them. The CDR3 spells CASSLAWVSRGFF. In DNA, the CDR3 is TGTGCCAGCAGCTTAGCTTGGGTCTCCCGCGGGTTCTTC. Together with reference TRBV7-8 and TRBJ2-1, the CDR3 gives the full variable domain: GAGVSQSPRYKVAKRGQDVALRCDPISGHVSLFWYQQALGQGPEFLTYFQNEAQLDKSGLPSDRFFAERPEGSVSTLKIQRTQQEDSAVYLCASSLAWVSRGFFGPGTRLTVL.

This clonotype was counted many times. The gene calls are TRBV5-1 and TRBJ1-5; possibly TRBD1 for D (5 bases). This CDR3 contains 15 residues. In germline, CDR1 is SGHRS, CDR2 YFSETQ. V gave up 4 bases and J gave up 0 bases, with 11 bases separating them. CDR3 in DNA: TGCGCCAGCAGCCCTACCGGGGGTAGCAATCAGCCCCAGCATTTT. Its protein product is CASSPTGGSNQPQHF.

This clonotype was counted many times. This rearrangement joins TRBV14 to TRBJ1-4; 7 bases fit TRBD1. Germline loops: CDR1 SGHDN, CDR2 FVKESK. The length of the CDR3 is 16 residues. Unmatched junction bases numbered 6, after V lost 0 bases and J lost 5 bases. The CDR3, as DNA: TGTGCCAGCAGCCAAGAAATGGGGACAGTGAATGAAAAACTGTTTTTT. This translates into CASSQEMGTVNEKLFF.

The CDR3 sequence: CASSYSPSGGLSYEQYF. The CDR3, as DNA: TGTGCCAGCAGTTACTCCCCTAGCGGGGGCCTGTCCTACGAGCAGTACTTC. The V and J genes are TRBV6-6 and TRBJ2-7, with TRBD2 matching over 10 bases. The CDR3 is 17 residues long. V shed 0 bases and J 1 base; nucleotides not matched to a gene: 6. CDR1 is MNHNY, CDR2 SVGAGI, per germline (reference sequence).

This clonotype was counted at least ten times. The J gene is TRBJ2-5, the V gene TRBV28; 7 bases line up with TRBD2. This CDR3 has 15 amino acids. CDR1 MDHEN and CDR2 SYDVKM come from the germline V gene. Unmatched junction bases numbered 4, after V lost 2 bases and J lost 1 base. The CDR3 reads CASSLLSGFQETQYF. The CDR3 DNA reads as TGTGCCAGCAGTTTACTTAGCGGGTTCCAAGAGACCCAGTACTTC.

This clonotype was recorded many times. The rearrangement links TRBV11-3 to TRBJ2-2, with 7 bases fitting TRBD1. Looked up from germline, CDR1 is SGHNT and CDR2 is YENEEA. The CDR3 extends over 15 amino acids. After removal of 5 bases from V and 4 bases from J, the junction contained 7 bases not matched to a gene. The CDR3 reads CASSLRQGITGELFF. CDR3 nucleotides: TGTGCCAGCAGCCTTAGACAGGGCATCACCGGGGAGCTGTTTTTT.

The table lists this clonotype with many counts. The gene calls are TRBV7-2 and TRBJ2-3; D is unresolved. V was pared by 7 bases and J by 4 bases, with 9 bases between. Germline values: CDR1 SGHTA, CDR2 FQGNSA. This CDR3 is 12 amino acids long. The CDR3 sequence: CASTLSPDTQYF. The CDR3 nucleotides are TGTGCCAGCACCCTATCGCCAGATACGCAGTATTTT.

Points on this clonotype: The junction departs from the called germline gene at one end, perhaps through a read error. J is TRBJ2-3 and V is TRBV7-9; a possible D gene is TRBD2 (8 bases). The germline CDR1 and CDR2 sequences are SEHNR and FQNEAQ (reference sequence). The CDR3 consists of 14 residues. The CDR3 DNA is TGTGCCAGCGAGACAACGGGGGGGGACAGTGTAGTGGATTTT. Residues: CASETTGGDSVVDF.

This sequence joins TRBV7-9 and TRBJ1-2; D may be TRBD1 (5 bases). This CDR3 spans 14 amino acids. The V end lost 1 base, the J end lost 6 bases, and 12 bases lay between the germline ends. In germline, CDR1 is SEHNR, CDR2 FQNEAQ (reference sequence). The CDR3 nucleotides are TGTGCCAGCAGCTTAGGGGGGTCAGCGAATGGCTACACCTTC. It encodes CASSLGGSANGYTF.

This clonotype has at least ten counts. J is TRBJ1-1 and V is TRBV2; D unresolved. CDR3 length: 13 residues. V was clipped by 7 bases and J by 4 bases, with 13 bases between them. Per germline, CDR1 SNHLY and CDR2 FYNNEI. The CDR3 coding sequence is TGTGCCAGCAACCGAGCCGAGGGCACTGAAGCTTTCTTT. Amino acids: CASNRAEGTEAFF.

In its sample, this clonotype was seen a few times. The chain links TRBV18 to TRBJ2-5; D not certain. This CDR3 is built from 17 residues. Germline CDR1 reads KGHSH; CDR2 reads LQKENI. V was trimmed by 1 base and J by 0 bases, leaving 15 bases between them. The CDR3 coding sequence is TGTGCCAGCTCACCACTGTCTCGGACGGCTTACCAAGAGACCCAGTACTTC. It is translated as CASSPLSRTAYQETQYF.

The rearrangement joins TRBV3-1 to TRBJ2-1; TRBD2 matches 12 bases. CDR3 size: 18 residues. From germline, CDR1 is LGHDT and CDR2 YNNKEL (reference sequence). Trimming removed 1 base from V and 0 bases from J; junction bases left unmatched: 4. In nucleotides, the CDR3 is TGTGCCAGCAGCCAAGCTCTAGCGGGGGGGAGCTCCTACAATGAGCAGTTCTTC. As protein: CASSQALAGGSSYNEQFF.